These T cell receptor beta chains were read from a single sample in a study of T cells after yellow fever vaccination. TCRdb independently ran MiXCR on the 5' RACE reads; one entry per CDR3 protein. The table has more than 350,000 distinct CDR3 sequences, roughly 11% seen once. The sample here was PBMCs, taken on the day of the first yellow fever vaccination. The source is a man aged 18 to 29 who received the YFV17D yellow fever vaccine. CDR3s include the opening cysteine and the closing phenylalanine or tryptophan. The order of the fields is V gene, D gene, J gene, clone size, CDR3 protein, CDR3 DNA. The D gene is left open where the match is weak. The size field is filled for only some rows; it gives once, few, many or a size class.

TRBV4-1	.	TRBJ1-4	.	CASSQVFEKLFF	TGCGCCAGCAGCCAAGTATTTGAAAAACTGTTTTTT
TRBV5-1	TRBD1	TRBJ1-1	many	CASSPGQGNQAFF	TGCGCCAGCAGCCCAGGACAGGGGAACCAAGCTTTCTTT
TRBV7-9	.	TRBJ2-7	few	CASSSPRGRGSYEQYF	TGTGCCAGCAGCTCCCCTCGAGGACGGGGCTCCTACGAGCAGTACTTC
TRBV7-9	TRBD2	TRBJ2-7	.	CASSLDGLAYEQYF	TGTGCCAGCAGCTTAGATGGACTAGCCTACGAGCAGTACTTC
TRBV4-2	.	TRBJ1-4	few	CASSQDGPVSDNEKLFF	TGTGCCAGCAGCCAAGATGGGCCCGTGAGTGACAATGAAAAACTGTTTTTT
TRBV6-2/TRBV6-3	.	TRBJ2-7	few	CASSYTVGEQYF	TGTGCCAGCAGTTACACGGTAGGCGAGCAGTACTTC
TRBV6-1	TRBD1	TRBJ2-3	.	CASSVGTGRTDTQYF	TGTGCCAGCAGTGTTGGGACAGGCCGCACAGATACGCAGTATTTT
TRBV12-3/TRBV12-4	TRBD1	TRBJ1-2	.	CASSPRTGAFDGYTF	TGTGCCAGCAGCCCCCGTACAGGGGCATTTGATGGCTACACCTTC
TRBV3-1	.	TRBJ1-2	.	CASSQFNYGYTF	TGTGCCAGCAGCCAATTCAACTATGGCTACACCTTC
TRBV20-1	.	TRBJ1-2	.	CSASRQAYGYTF	TGCAGTGCTTCTCGACAGGCCTATGGCTACACCTTC
TRBV18	.	TRBJ2-5	.	CASSPRVDETQYF	TGTGCCAGCTCACCGCGAGTGGACGAGACCCAGTACTTC
TRBV6-1	.	TRBJ2-7	few	CASSEGSYEQYF	TGTGCCAGCAGTGAAGGCAGCTACGAGCAGTACTTC
TRBV7-2	.	TRBJ1-1	few	CASSSGLRNTEAFF	TGTGCCAGCAGCTCGGGACTGAGGAACACTGAAGCTTTCTTT
TRBV7-2	.	TRBJ2-5	few	CASSLVWGRQETQYF	TGTGCCAGCAGCTTAGTATGGGGTCGACAAGAGACCCAGTACTTC
TRBV9	.	TRBJ2-3	.	CASSPSRGATDTQYF	TGTGCCAGCAGCCCTTCTAGGGGGGCAACAGATACGCAGTATTTT
TRBV4-3	.	TRBJ2-5	.	CASSHSASRETQYF	TGCGCCAGCAGCCACAGCGCCAGTAGAGAGACCCAGTACTTC
TRBV7-2	TRBD1	TRBJ1-5	.	CASSFDRGQQPQHF	TGTGCCAGCAGCTTCGACAGGGGACAACAGCCCCAGCATTTT
TRBV4-2	TRBD1	TRBJ1-2	few	CASSYGTGNGYTF	TGTGCCAGCAGCTACGGGACAGGGAATGGCTACACCTTC
TRBV5-5	.	TRBJ2-7	few	CASSAADGSYEQYF	TGTGCCAGCAGCGCCGCGGATGGCTCCTACGAGCAGTACTTC
TRBV20-1	.	TRBJ1-2	.	CSASQEFYGYTF	TGCAGTGCTAGCCAGGAATTTTATGGCTACACCTTC
TRBV29-1	.	TRBJ1-1	few	CSAGGRNTEAFF	TGCAGCGCGGGGGGAAGGAACACTGAAGCTTTCTTT
TRBV5-5	.	TRBJ2-3	.	CASSYPGSTDTQYF	TGTGCCAGCAGCTATCCGGGGAGCACAGATACGCAGTATTTT
TRBV6-5	.	TRBJ1-2	many	CASSYSLAGSLYGYTF	TGTGCCAGCAGTTACTCTTTGGCAGGGAGTTTGTATGGCTACACCTTC
TRBV28	.	TRBJ1-1	few	CASQQGSTEAFF	TGTGCCAGCCAGCAGGGTTCCACTGAAGCTTTCTTT
TRBV19	.	TRBJ2-2	.	CASSAPFGSNTGELFF	TGTGCCAGTAGTGCTCCTTTCGGGTCAAACACCGGGGAGCTGTTTTTT
TRBV27	.	TRBJ1-2	few	CASSWSAANYGYTF	TGTGCCAGCAGTTGGTCCGCAGCTAACTATGGCTACACCTTC
TRBV5-5	TRBD2	TRBJ2-1	.	CASSLWGGNNEQFF	TGTGCCAGCAGCTTGTGGGGGGGGAACAATGAGCAGTTCTTC
TRBV4-1	.	TRBJ2-4	few	CASSQSAAKNIQYF	TGCGCCAGCAGCCAATCAGCGGCCAAAAACATTCAGTACTTC
TRBV7-6	TRBD1	TRBJ2-3	.	CASRTGTGASTDTQYF	TGTGCCAGCAGAACCGGGACAGGGGCCAGCACAGATACGCAGTATTTT
TRBV5-1	.	TRBJ1-5	.	CASSETGISNQPQHF	TGCGCCAGCAGCGAAACAGGGATTAGCAATCAGCCCCAGCATTTT
TRBV5-1	.	TRBJ2-5	.	CASSPWGQGGETQYF	TGCGCCAGCAGCCCCTGGGGTCAGGGAGGAGAGACCCAGTACTTC
TRBV27	.	TRBJ2-3	few	CASSPLWRARSTDTQYF	TGTGCCAGCAGCCCACTGTGGAGGGCTAGAAGCACAGATACGCAGTATTTT
TRBV14	.	TRBJ2-3	few	CASSPDWTSTDTQYF	TGTGCCAGCAGCCCCGATTGGACGAGCACAGATACGCAGTATTTT
TRBV13	.	TRBJ2-5	.	CASSPQAELGTQYF	TGTGCCAGCAGCCCACAAGCGGAGTTGGGGACCCAGTACTTC
TRBV4-1	.	TRBJ2-3	.	CASSFDRGGARYTQYF	TGCGCCAGCAGCTTCGATCGGGGCGGGGCCAGGTATACGCAGTATTTT
TRBV6-4	.	TRBJ1-1	few	CASRPGHSNTEAFF	TGTGCCAGCAGACCGGGACATTCGAACACTGAAGCTTTCTTT
TRBV10-3	.	TRBJ2-2	.	CASRDSEGAGELFF	TGTGCCAGCCGGGACTCAGAAGGGGCCGGGGAGCTGTTTTTT
TRBV5-1	TRBD2	TRBJ2-3	few	CASSFFSGGAGGDTQYF	TGCGCCAGCAGCTTTTTTAGCGGGGGGGCCGGAGGAGATACGCAGTATTTT
TRBV7-3	TRBD1	TRBJ2-7	few	CASSLTTGGEQYF	TGTGCCAGCAGCTTAACTACAGGGGGCGAGCAGTACTTC
TRBV20-1	.	TRBJ2-3	.	CSAVVRGTDTQYF	TGCAGTGCTGTAGTGCGTGGAACAGATACGCAGTATTTT
TRBV4-3	.	TRBJ1-1	few	CASSLGNLGLGAFF	TGCGCCAGCAGCCTTGGAAACCTAGGGCTCGGAGCTTTCTTT
TRBV20-1	TRBD2	TRBJ2-7	few	CSARGGGISYEQYF	TGCAGTGCTAGGGGCGGGGGGATCTCCTACGAGCAGTACTTC
TRBV11-2	.	TRBJ2-2	few	CASSSFVSVNTGELFF	TGTGCCAGCAGCTCGTTTGTTTCGGTTAACACCGGGGAGCTGTTTTTT
TRBV6-1	.	TRBJ1-2	.	CASSESTYGPYGYTF	TGTGCCAGCAGTGAGTCGACCTATGGGCCCTATGGCTACACCTTC
TRBV20-1	.	TRBJ2-7	few	CSASSHRGRLPSEQYF	TGCAGTGCCTCCTCTCACCGGGGTCGTCTCCCGTCCGAGCAGTACTTC